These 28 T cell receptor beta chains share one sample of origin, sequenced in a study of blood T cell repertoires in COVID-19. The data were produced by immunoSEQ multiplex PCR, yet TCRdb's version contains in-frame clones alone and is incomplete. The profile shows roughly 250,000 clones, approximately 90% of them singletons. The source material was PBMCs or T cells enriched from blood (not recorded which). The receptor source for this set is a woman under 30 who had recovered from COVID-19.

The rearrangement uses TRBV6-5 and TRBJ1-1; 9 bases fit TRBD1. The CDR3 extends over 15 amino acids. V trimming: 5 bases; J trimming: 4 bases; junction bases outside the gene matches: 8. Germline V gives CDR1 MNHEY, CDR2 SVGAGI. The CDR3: CASSPRTGEGTEAFF. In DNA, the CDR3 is TGTGCCAGCAGTCCGCGGACAGGGGAAGGCACTGAAGCTTTCTTT.

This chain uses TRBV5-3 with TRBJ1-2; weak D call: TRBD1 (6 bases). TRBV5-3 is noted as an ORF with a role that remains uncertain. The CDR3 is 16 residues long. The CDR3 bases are TGTGCGAAGAAGCTTGGCCCAGGGGTTGGTAACTATGGCTACACCTTC. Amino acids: CAKKLGPGVGNYGYTF.

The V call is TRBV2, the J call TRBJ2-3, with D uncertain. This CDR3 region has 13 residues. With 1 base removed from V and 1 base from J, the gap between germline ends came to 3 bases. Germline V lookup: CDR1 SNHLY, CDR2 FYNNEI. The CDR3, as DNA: TGTGCCAGCAGTGAAGAGCGCACAGATACGCAGTATTTT. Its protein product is CASSEERTDTQYF.

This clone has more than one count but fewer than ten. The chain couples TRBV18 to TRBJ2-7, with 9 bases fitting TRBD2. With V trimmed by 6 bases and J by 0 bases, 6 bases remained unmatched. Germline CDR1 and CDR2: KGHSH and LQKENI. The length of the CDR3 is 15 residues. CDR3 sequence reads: CASSFTSGSSYEQYF. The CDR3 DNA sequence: TGTGCCAGCTCCTTTACTAGCGGGTCCTCCTACGAGCAGTACTTC. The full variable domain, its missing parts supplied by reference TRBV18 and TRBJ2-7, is NAGVMQNPRHLVRRRGQEARLRCSPMKGHSHVYWYRQLPEEGLKFMVYLQKENIIDESGMPKERFSAEFPKEGPSILRIQQVVRGDSAAYFCASSFTSGSSYEQYFGPGTRLTVT.

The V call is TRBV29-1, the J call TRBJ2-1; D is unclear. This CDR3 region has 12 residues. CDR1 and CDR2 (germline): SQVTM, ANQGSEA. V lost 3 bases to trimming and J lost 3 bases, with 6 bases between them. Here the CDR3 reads CSVDSVYNEQFF. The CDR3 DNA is TGCAGCGTTGATAGTGTCTACAATGAGCAGTTCTTC.

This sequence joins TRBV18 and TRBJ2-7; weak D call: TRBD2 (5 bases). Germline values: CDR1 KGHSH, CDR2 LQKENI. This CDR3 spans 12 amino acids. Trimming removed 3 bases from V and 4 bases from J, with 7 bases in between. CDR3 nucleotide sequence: TGTGCCAGCTCACCGGGAGTATACGAGCAGTACTTC. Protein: CASSPGVYEQYF. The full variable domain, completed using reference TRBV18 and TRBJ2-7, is NAGVMQNPRHLVRRRGQEARLRCSPMKGHSHVYWYRQLPEEGLKFMVYLQKENIIDESGMPKERFSAEFPKEGPSILRIQQVVRGDSAAYFCASSPGVYEQYFGPGTRLTVT.

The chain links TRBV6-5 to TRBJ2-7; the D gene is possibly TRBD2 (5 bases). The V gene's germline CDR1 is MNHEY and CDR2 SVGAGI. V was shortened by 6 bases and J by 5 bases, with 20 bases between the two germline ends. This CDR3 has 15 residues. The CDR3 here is CASRPGFLRVDEQYF. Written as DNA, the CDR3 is TGTGCCAGCAGGCCCGGGTTCCTGAGGGTTGACGAGCAGTACTTC.

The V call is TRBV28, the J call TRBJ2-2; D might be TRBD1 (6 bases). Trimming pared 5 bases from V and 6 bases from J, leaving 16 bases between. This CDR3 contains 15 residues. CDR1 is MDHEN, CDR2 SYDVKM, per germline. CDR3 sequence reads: CASSLWTVRSGELFF. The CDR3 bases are TGTGCCAGCAGTCTGTGGACAGTAAGGTCCGGGGAGCTGTTTTTT.

In DNA form, the CDR3 reads TGCGCCAGCAGTAGGACAGTCTCGGACACTGAAGCTTTCTTT. Its protein is CASSRTVSDTEAFF. The chain uses TRBV10-1 and TRBJ1-1; D might be TRBD1 (6 bases). Trimming took 5 bases from V and 3 from J, leaving 13 bases between them. This CDR3 has 14 amino acids. Germline loops: CDR1 WNHNN, CDR2 SYGVQD (reference sequence).

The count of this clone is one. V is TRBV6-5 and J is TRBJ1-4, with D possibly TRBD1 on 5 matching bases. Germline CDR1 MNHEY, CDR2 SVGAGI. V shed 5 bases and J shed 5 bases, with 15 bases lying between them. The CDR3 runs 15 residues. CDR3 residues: CASSNGGPTNEKLFF. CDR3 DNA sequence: TGTGCCAGCAGTAACGGGGGACCGACGAATGAAAAACTGTTTTTT.

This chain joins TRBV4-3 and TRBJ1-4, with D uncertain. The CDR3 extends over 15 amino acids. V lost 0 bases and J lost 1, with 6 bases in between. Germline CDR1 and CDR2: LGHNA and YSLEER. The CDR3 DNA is TGCGCCAGCAGCCAAGATCGGGGAACTAATGAAAAACTGTTTTTT. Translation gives CASSQDRGTNEKLFF.

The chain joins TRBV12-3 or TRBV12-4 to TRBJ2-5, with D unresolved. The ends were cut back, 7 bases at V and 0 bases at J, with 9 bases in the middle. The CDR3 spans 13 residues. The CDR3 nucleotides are TGTGCCAGCAAATCCCGGTACCAAGAGACCCAGTACTTC. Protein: CASKSRYQETQYF.

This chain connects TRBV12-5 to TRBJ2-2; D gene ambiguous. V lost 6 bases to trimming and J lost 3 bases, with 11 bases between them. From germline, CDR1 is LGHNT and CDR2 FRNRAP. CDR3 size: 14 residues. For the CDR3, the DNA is TGTGCTAGTGGAGTCGCAGGCCACACCGGGGAGCTGTTTTTT. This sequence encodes CASGVAGHTGELFF.

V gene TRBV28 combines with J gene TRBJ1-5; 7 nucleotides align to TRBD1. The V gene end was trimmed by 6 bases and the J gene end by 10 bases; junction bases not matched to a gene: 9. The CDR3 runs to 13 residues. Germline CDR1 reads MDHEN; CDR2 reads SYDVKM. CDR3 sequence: CASRGQSLSPQHF. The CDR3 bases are TGTGCCAGCAGGGGACAGTCCCTTAGTCCCCAGCATTTT.

CDR3 region: CASSEGQGNYGYTF. DNA for the CDR3: TGCGCCAGCAGCGAGGGACAGGGAAACTATGGCTACACCTTC. This chain connects TRBV5-1 to TRBJ1-2, with 9 positions matching TRBD1. The V and J ends lost 4 bases and 2 bases, in that order; junction bases with no gene match: 3. The length of the CDR3 is 14 residues. The germline gives CDR1 SGHRS, CDR2 YFSETQ.

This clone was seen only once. The CDR3 region is CASSGAGYGYTF. The CDR3 nucleotides are TGTGCCAGTTCAGGGGCTGGCTATGGCTACACCTTC. The chain uses TRBV12-3 or TRBV12-4 and TRBJ1-2, with D perhaps TRBD1 (6 bases). Between the trimmed V and J ends, which lost 9 bases and 4 bases, there was a span of 12 bases. The CDR3 loop spans 12 amino acids.

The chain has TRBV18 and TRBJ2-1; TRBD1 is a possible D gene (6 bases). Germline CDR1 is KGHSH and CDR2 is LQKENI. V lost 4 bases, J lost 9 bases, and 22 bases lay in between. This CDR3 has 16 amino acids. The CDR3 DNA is TGTGCCAGCTCACTGGAACCGCCGACAGGTTGGACTGAGCAGTTCTTC. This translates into CASSLEPPTGWTEQFF. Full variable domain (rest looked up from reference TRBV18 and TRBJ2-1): NAGVMQNPRHLVRRRGQEARLRCSPMKGHSHVYWYRQLPEEGLKFMVYLQKENIIDESGMPKERFSAEFPKEGPSILRIQQVVRGDSAAYFCASSLEPPTGWTEQFFGPGTRLTVL.

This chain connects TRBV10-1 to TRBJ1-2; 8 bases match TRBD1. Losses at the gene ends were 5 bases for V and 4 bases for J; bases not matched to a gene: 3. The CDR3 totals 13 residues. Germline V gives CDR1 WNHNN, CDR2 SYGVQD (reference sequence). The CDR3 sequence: CASSRDRSYGYTF. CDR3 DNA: TGCGCCAGCAGTCGGGACAGGAGCTATGGCTACACCTTC.

The CDR3 here is CASRRRALDGYTF. For the CDR3, the DNA is TGTGCCAGCAGGAGGAGGGCCCTTGATGGCTACACCTTC. This sequence joins TRBV5-5 and TRBJ1-2; the D is unclear. V gave up 5 bases and J gave up 6 bases, with 14 bases separating them. This CDR3 contains 13 residues. Germline loops: CDR1 SGHKS, CDR2 YYEKEE (reference sequence).

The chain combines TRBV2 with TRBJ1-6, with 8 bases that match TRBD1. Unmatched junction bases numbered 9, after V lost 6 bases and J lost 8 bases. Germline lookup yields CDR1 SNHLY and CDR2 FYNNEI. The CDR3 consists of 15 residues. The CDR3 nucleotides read TGTGCCAGCAGCTCTGAAGGACAGGGACATTCACCCCTCCACTTT. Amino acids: CASSSEGQGHSPLHF.

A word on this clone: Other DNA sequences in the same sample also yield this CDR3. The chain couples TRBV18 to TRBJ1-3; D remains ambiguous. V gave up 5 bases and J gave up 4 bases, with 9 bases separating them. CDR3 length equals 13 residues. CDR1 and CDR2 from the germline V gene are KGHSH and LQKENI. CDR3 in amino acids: CASSSGSGNTIYF. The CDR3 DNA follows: TGTGCCAGCTCAAGCGGTTCGGGAAACACCATATATTTT. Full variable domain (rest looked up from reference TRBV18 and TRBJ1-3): NAGVMQNPRHLVRRRGQEARLRCSPMKGHSHVYWYRQLPEEGLKFMVYLQKENIIDESGMPKERFSAEFPKEGPSILRIQQVVRGDSAAYFCASSSGSGNTIYFGEGSWLTVV.

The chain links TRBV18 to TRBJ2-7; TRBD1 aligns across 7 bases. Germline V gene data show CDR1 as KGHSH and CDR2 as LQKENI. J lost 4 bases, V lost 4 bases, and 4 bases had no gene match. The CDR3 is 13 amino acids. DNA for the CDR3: TGTGCCAGCTCACGCGGACAGGTATACGAGCAGTACTTC. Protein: CASSRGQVYEQYF.

The CDR3 sequence: CASSPRRTSSNNEQFF. The CDR3 nucleotides read TGTGCCAGCAGCCCTCGCCGGACTAGCTCTAATAATGAGCAGTTCTTC. The chain has TRBV5-4 and TRBJ2-1, with 8 bases fitting TRBD2. Per the germline V gene, CDR1 is SGHNT and CDR2 is YYREEE (reference sequence). The CDR3 spans 16 residues. The trim removed 4 bases at V and 7 bases at J, leaving 13 bases unmatched.

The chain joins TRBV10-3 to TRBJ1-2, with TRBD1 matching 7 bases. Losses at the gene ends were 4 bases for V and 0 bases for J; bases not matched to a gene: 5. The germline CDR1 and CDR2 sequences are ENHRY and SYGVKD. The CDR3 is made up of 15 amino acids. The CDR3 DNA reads TGTGCCATCAGTGGGGGGGACAGACCTAACTATGGCTACACCTTC. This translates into CAISGGDRPNYGYTF.

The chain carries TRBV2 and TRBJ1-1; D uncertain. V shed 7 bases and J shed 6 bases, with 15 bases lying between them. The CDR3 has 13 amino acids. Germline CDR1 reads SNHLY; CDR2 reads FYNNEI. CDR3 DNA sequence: TGTGCCAGCAACGGAGGCGGGGAGCCTGAAGCTTTCTTT. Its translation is CASNGGGEPEAFF.

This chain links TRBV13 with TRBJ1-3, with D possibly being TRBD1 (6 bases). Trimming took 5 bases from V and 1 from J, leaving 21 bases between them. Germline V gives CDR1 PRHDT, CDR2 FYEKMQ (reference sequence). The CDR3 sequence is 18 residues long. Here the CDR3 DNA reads TGTGCCAGCAGCCCCGGCCCTATCAACAGGGATTCTGGAAACACCATATATTTT. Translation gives CASSPGPINRDSGNTIYF.

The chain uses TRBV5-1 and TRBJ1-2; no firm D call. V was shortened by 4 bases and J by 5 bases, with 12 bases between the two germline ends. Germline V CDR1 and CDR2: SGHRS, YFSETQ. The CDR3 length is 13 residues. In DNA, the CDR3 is TGCGCCAGCAGCCCCTCGGAGCAATATGGCTACACCTTC. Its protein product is CASSPSEQYGYTF.

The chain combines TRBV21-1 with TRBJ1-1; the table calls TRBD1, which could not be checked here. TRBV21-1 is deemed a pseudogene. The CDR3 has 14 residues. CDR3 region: CASSQGRKNTEAFF. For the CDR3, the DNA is TGTGCCAGCAGTCAGGGCCGCAAGAACACTGAAGCTTTCTTT.